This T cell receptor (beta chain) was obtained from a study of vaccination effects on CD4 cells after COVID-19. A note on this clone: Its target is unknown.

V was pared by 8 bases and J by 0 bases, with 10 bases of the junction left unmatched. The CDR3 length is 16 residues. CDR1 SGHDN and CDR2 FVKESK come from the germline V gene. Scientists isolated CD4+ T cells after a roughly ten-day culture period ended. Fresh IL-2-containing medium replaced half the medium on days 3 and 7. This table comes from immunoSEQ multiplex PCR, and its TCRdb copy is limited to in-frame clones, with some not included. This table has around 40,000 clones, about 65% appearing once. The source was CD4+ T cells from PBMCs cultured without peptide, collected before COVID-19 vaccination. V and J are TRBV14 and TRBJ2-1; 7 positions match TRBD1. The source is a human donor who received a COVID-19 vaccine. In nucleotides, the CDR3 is TGTGCCAGCTCTGGGACAGCGTTAAGCTCCTACAATGAGCAGTTCTTC. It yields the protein CASSGTALSSYNEQFF.